Below, 28 T cell receptor beta chains from the same sample are listed, as sequenced in a study of post-analysis software for immune sequencing data. Study-level findings and limits: Comparison of patients with controls showed a handful of TRBV segments more frequent in patients, TRBV5-6, TRBV5-1 and TRBV20-1 among them.

Researchers reported that TCR beta cDNA libraries carried unique molecular identifiers. In TCRdb, the PCR reads were re-called with MiXCR into one record per CDR3 protein. In the table there are around 260,000 distinct CDR3 sequences, roughly a third of which are singletons. These receptors lack a known antigen. The specimen was blood. Receptor source: a girl between 10 and 17 years old with multiple sclerosis.

This clonotype was detected ten times or more. The chain combines TRBV5-1 with TRBJ2-1, with unresolved D. CDR3 length: 15 residues. The V gene lost 6 bases and the J gene lost 6 bases, with 19 bases spanning the gap. CDR1 is SGHRS, CDR2 YFSETQ, per germline. The CDR3 sequence is CASTRSALTRNEQFF. Here the CDR3 DNA reads TGCGCCAGCACTCGTTCAGCCCTGACCCGCAATGAGCAGTTCTTC.

The rearrangement links TRBV24-1 to TRBJ2-2, with D maybe TRBD2 (6 bases). The V and J ends lost 3 bases and 5 bases respectively, with 18 bases between them. Germline CDR1 reads KGHDR; CDR2 reads SFDVKD. The CDR3 consists of 17 residues. CDR3 sequence (DNA): TGTGCCACCAGTGATGTCACCGCGGGACGAGGGACCGGGGAGCTGTTTTTT. Its protein is CATSDVTAGRGTGELFF.

This chain uses TRBV29-1 with TRBJ1-1; tentative D call: TRBD1 (5 bases). There are 12 residues in the CDR3. CDR1 is SQVTM, CDR2 ANQGSEA, per germline. The ends were cut back, 6 bases at V and 7 bases at J, with 15 bases in the middle. In DNA, the CDR3 is TGCAGCGTCCGCGTGGGGCAGAGTGAAGCTTTCTTT. This sequence encodes CSVRVGQSEAFF.

This chain connects TRBV4-1 to TRBJ1-5, with D maybe TRBD1 (6 bases). In germline, CDR1 is MGHRA, CDR2 YSYEKL. The V end was cut by 8 bases, the J end by 3 bases, with 11 bases between. The CDR3 extends over 13 amino acids. The CDR3, as DNA: TGCGCCAGCTCCGACAGGTCCAATCAGCCCCAGCATTTT. Translated, it gives CASSDRSNQPQHF.

Comments on this clonotype: This clone may be a read error of a much larger clone one base away. The rearrangement uses TRBV3-1 and TRBJ1-1; TRBD1 is a possible D gene (5 bases). Looked up from germline, CDR1 is LGHDT and CDR2 is YNNKEL (reference sequence). The CDR3 sequence is 13 residues long. Here the CDR3 reads CARSQELGAKAFF. The DNA for the CDR3 is TGTGCCAGAAGCCAAGAGCTCGGGGCCAAAGCTTTCTTT.

This clonotype has only one observation. This may come from a read error, since a much larger clone is one base off. The rearrangement uses TRBV20-1 and TRBJ1-2; no clear D gene. From germline, CDR1 is DFQATT and CDR2 SNEGSKA (reference sequence). Between the trimmed V and J ends, which lost 5 bases and 4 bases, there was a span of 17 bases. The CDR3 is 14 residues long. This chain's CDR3 is CSAGPHSAAYGYTF. Here the CDR3 DNA reads TGCAGTGCTGGGCCGCACTCCGCGGCCTATGGCTACACCTTC.

V is TRBV4-1 and J is TRBJ2-3, with 7 bases identical to TRBD1. CDR1 and CDR2 from the germline V gene are MGHRA and YSYEKL. The CDR3 is 15 amino acids. Trimming at V came to 4 bases and at J to 0 bases, leaving 4 bases not matched to a gene. In DNA, the CDR3 is TGCGCCAGCAGCCCTACACAGGGGAGCACAGATACGCAGTATTTT. This sequence encodes CASSPTQGSTDTQYF.

The gene calls are TRBV5-1 and TRBJ2-2; D might be TRBD1 (6 bases). Germline-derived CDR1 and CDR2 are SGHRS and YFSETQ. This CDR3 is 15 amino acids long. The V end was cut by 1 base, the J end by 4 bases, with 11 bases between. CDR3 coding DNA: TGCGCCAGCAGCTTGAACAGGGACCCCACCGGGGAGCTGTTTTTT. This encodes CASSLNRDPTGELFF.

This clonotype was counted between two and nine times. The genes are TRBV3-1 and TRBJ2-2, with 7 nucleotides matching TRBD1. The germline CDR1 and CDR2 sequences are LGHDT and YNNKEL (reference sequence). V trimming: 4 bases; J trimming: 9 bases; junction bases outside the gene matches: 8. This CDR3 comprises 14 residues. This CDR3 is CASSRDSLFRELFF. DNA for the CDR3: TGTGCCAGCAGCCGGGACAGTCTTTTCCGGGAGCTGTTTTTT. The full variable domain, its missing parts supplied by reference TRBV3-1 and TRBJ2-2, is DTAVSQTPKYLVTQMGNDKSIKCEQNLGHDTMYWYKQDSKKFLKIMFSYNNKELIINETVPNRFSPKSPDKAHLNLHINSLELGDSAVYFCASSRDSLFRELFFGEGSRLTVL.

The V and J genes are TRBV4-1 and TRBJ1-1; D may be TRBD1 (6 bases). V was cut by 0 bases and J by 4 bases, with 9 bases left in between. The germline gives CDR1 MGHRA, CDR2 YSYEKL. This CDR3 comprises 14 residues. The CDR3 DNA follows: TGCGCCAGCAGCCAAGATGAAGGGGGCACTGAAGCTTTCTTT. It specifies CASSQDEGGTEAFF.

This clonotype was seen more than once but under ten times. The V gene is TRBV12-3 or TRBV12-4, the J gene TRBJ1-2; 11 bases fit TRBD1. The CDR3 extends over 14 amino acids. J lost 8 bases, V lost 6 bases, and 8 bases had no gene match. The CDR3 is CASRTGQGAAGYTF. As DNA, the CDR3 is TGTGCCAGCAGGACCGGACAGGGGGCTGCGGGCTACACCTTC.

This clonotype was counted between two and nine times. This chain connects TRBV5-1 to TRBJ2-1; D not certain. The CDR3 consists of 12 residues. The germline V gene has CDR1 SGHRS and CDR2 YFSETQ. V lost 1 base to trimming and J lost 4 bases, with 3 bases between them. CDR3 region: CASSLSYNEQFF. CDR3 in DNA: TGCGCCAGCAGCTTGTCTTACAATGAGCAGTTCTTC.

The chain links TRBV19 to TRBJ1-5, with no clear D. V was clipped by 7 bases and J by 9 bases, with 22 bases between them. Germline V gene lookup returns CDR1 LNHDA and CDR2 SQIVND (reference sequence). This CDR3 spans 15 amino acids. Here the CDR3 reads CASTKRSEGRAPQHF. CDR3 nucleotide sequence: TGTGCCAGTACCAAACGGTCCGAGGGCCGGGCGCCCCAGCATTTT.

Points on this clonotype: This could be a read error, since a much larger clone is one nucleotide away. This chain joins TRBV20-1 and TRBJ1-2; D unclear. Germline V gene sequence: CDR1 DFQATT, CDR2 SNEGSKA (reference sequence). This CDR3 spans 12 amino acids. The V end was cut by 1 base, the J end by 7 bases, with 10 bases between. CDR3 residues: CSARGGYCGYTF. The DNA of the CDR3 is TGCAGTGCTAGAGGCGGCTACTGTGGCTACACCTTC.

The chain carries TRBV4-1 and TRBJ2-3; the D call may be TRBD1 or TRBD2 (5 bases each). The CDR3 has 16 amino acids. Germline V gene lookup returns CDR1 MGHRA and CDR2 YSYEKL. Trimming pared 0 bases from V and 14 bases from J, leaving 24 bases between. The CDR3 is CASSQDGTEPRIYRYF. CDR3 coding DNA: TGCGCCAGCAGCCAAGATGGGACGGAGCCACGAATTTATCGGTATTTT.

This clonotype has more than one count but fewer than ten. A much larger clone differs by one base, so this may be a read error. The rearrangement links TRBV13 to TRBJ2-1, with D maybe TRBD2 (8 bases). Trimming left V 5 bases short and J 13 bases short, with 21 bases between. CDR3 length equals 14 residues. CDR1 is PRHDT, CDR2 FYEKMQ, per germline (reference sequence). The CDR3 protein is CASSPTGERETQFF. CDR3 in DNA: TGTGCCAGCAGCCCAACAGGGGAGCGGGAGACCCAGTTCTTC. Complete variable domain (other parts from reference TRBV13 and TRBJ2-1): AAGVIQSPRHLIKEKRETATLKCYPIPRHDTVYWYQQGPGQDPQFLISFYEKMQSDKGSIPDRFSAQQFSDYHSELNMSSLELGDSALYFCASSPTGERETQFFGPGTRLTVL.

The chain uses TRBV29-1 and TRBJ1-2; unclear D gene. The length of the CDR3 is 12 residues. Germline V gene data show CDR1 as SQVTM and CDR2 as ANQGSEA. With 7 bases removed from V and 8 bases from J, the gap between germline ends came to 17 bases. This chain's CDR3 is CSARTEDGGYTF. The CDR3 bases are TGCAGCGCACGGACGGAGGACGGGGGCTACACCTTC.

V and J are TRBV6-6 and TRBJ2-5; D is possibly TRBD2 (6 bases). CDR1 and CDR2 from the germline V gene are MNHNY and SVGAGI (reference sequence). V lost 5 bases, J lost 5 bases, and 15 bases lay in between. This CDR3 is built from 14 residues. The CDR3 sequence is CASSHGRYRETQYF. In nucleotides, the CDR3 is TGTGCCAGCAGTCACGGGAGATACCGGGAGACCCAGTACTTC.

This clonotype was counted a single time. The chain links TRBV27 to TRBJ1-2; 7 nucleotides line up with TRBD1. V lost 0 bases and J lost 4; bases outside the gene matches: 5. The CDR3 is 15 residues long. The V gene's germline CDR1 is MNHEY and CDR2 SMNVEV (reference sequence). The chain's CDR3 is CASSLSRDSVYGYTF. The CDR3 bases are TGTGCCAGCAGTTTATCCCGGGACAGTGTCTATGGCTACACCTTC.

This clonotype occurred many times. The chain carries TRBV5-4 and TRBJ1-2, with 7 positions matching TRBD1. With V trimmed by 4 bases and J by 9 bases, 3 bases remained unmatched. The CDR3 extends over 11 amino acids. Germline CDR1 is SGHNT and CDR2 is YYREEE (reference sequence). The CDR3 coding sequence is TGTGCCAGCAGCCGGGACAGCCGCTACACCTTC. Protein sequence: CASSRDSRYTF.

This clonotype was seen ten or more times. This chain connects TRBV9 to TRBJ1-2, with D maybe TRBD1 (6 bases). This CDR3 has 15 residues. The V end lost 3 bases, the J end lost 8 bases, and 20 bases lay between the germline ends. In germline, CDR1 is SGDLS, CDR2 YYNGEE. The CDR3, as DNA: TGTGCCAGCAGCGAGGGGGGGGGAGGAACGCGAGGCTACACCTTC. Translated: CASSEGGGGTRGYTF.

In its sample, this clonotype was seen a few times. The rearrangement uses TRBV24-1 and TRBJ2-3; D remains ambiguous. V was trimmed by 3 bases and J by 4 bases, leaving 13 bases between them. Germline CDR1 is KGHDR and CDR2 is SFDVKD. The CDR3 runs to 15 residues. CDR3 nucleotides: TGTGCCACCAGTGATCCAGCCCAGAGCGCAGATACGCAGTATTTT. Protein sequence: CATSDPAQSADTQYF.

The V call is TRBV20-1, the J call TRBJ1-5; the D is unclear. The CDR3 consists of 13 residues. Trimming pared 4 bases from V and 2 bases from J, leaving 9 bases between. The germline V gene encodes CDR1 DFQATT and CDR2 SNEGSKA (reference sequence). The CDR3, as DNA: TGCAGTGCTACCGGGGAGGGCAATCAGCCCCAGCATTTT. Residues: CSATGEGNQPQHF.

V is TRBV20-1 and J is TRBJ2-1, with 15 bases lining up with TRBD2. The trim removed 3 bases at V and 10 bases at J, leaving 7 bases unmatched. The CDR3 covers 15 residues. Germline CDR1 and CDR2: DFQATT and SNEGSKA (reference sequence). The CDR3 nucleotides are TGCAGTGCTAGTGAAGGGACTAGCGGGAGGAGCGAGCAGTTCTTC. Protein: CSASEGTSGRSEQFF.

This clonotype was seen only once. The chain employs TRBV14 and TRBJ2-7; 10 positions agree with TRBD2. From germline, CDR1 is SGHDN and CDR2 FVKESK. This CDR3 is 16 amino acids long. With 1 base clipped from V and 1 base from J, the junction kept 4 bases outside the gene matches. DNA of the CDR3: TGTGCCAGCAGCCAAGGAACTAGCGGGGCATCCTACGAGCAGTACTTC. Translated, it gives CASSQGTSGASYEQYF.

The rearrangement links TRBV20-1 to TRBJ1-5; no definite D call. The CDR3 runs to 13 residues. Germline CDR1 is DFQATT and CDR2 is SNEGSKA (reference sequence). V was cut by 7 bases and J by 5 bases, with 15 bases left in between. The CDR3 loop is CSVAQKAHQPQHF. CDR3 DNA sequence: TGCAGTGTTGCACAGAAAGCCCATCAGCCCCAGCATTTT.

This clonotype came up many times. The chain couples TRBV7-3 to TRBJ2-1; possible D gene TRBD2, 5 bases. V shed 2 bases and J shed 0 bases, with 11 bases lying between them. Per the germline V gene, CDR1 is SGHTA and CDR2 is FQGTGA. This CDR3 region has 16 residues. This CDR3 reads CASSLEAGRSYNEQFF. The CDR3 DNA follows: TGTGCCAGCAGCTTAGAGGCGGGCCGCTCCTACAATGAGCAGTTCTTC.

At least ten counts were recorded for this clonotype. The chain combines TRBV4-1 with TRBJ2-1; tentatively, D is TRBD2 (6 bases). Trimming shortened V by 0 bases and J by 9 bases, and 15 bases separated the two germline ends. The CDR3 has 15 amino acids. Germline CDR1 MGHRA, CDR2 YSYEKL. The CDR3 DNA is TGCGCCAGCAGCCAAGATGGGCCGGGGGTAGGTGAGCAGTTCTTC. This gives the protein CASSQDGPGVGEQFF.